Listed here are 17 T cell receptor beta chains from one sample, sequenced in a study of CD8 T cells in ankylosing spondylitis. Study-wide points: Blood from ankylosing spondylitis patients appeared to carry a characteristic eight-variant TCR beta motif.

For these TCRs, the target antigens are not known. TCRdb processed the 5' RACE reads anew with MiXCR; each CDR3 protein has one entry. Among 470,000 or so distinct CDR3 sequences listed, roughly a quarter were seen once. The specimen sequenced was blood, either unsorted or a sorted T cell fraction (not recorded which). The receptors come from a male donor with ankylosing spondylitis.

V is TRBV29-1 and J is TRBJ2-7; tentatively, D is TRBD2 (5 bases). In germline, CDR1 is SQVTM, CDR2 ANQGSEA. Between the trimmed V and J ends, which lost 3 bases and 6 bases, there was a span of 12 bases. The CDR3 is 12 residues long. The CDR3 protein is CSVEKARGEQYF. The CDR3 bases are TGCAGCGTTGAGAAGGCCCGGGGCGAGCAGTACTTC.

This clonotype was seen a few times. The V call is TRBV11-3, the J call TRBJ2-1; D is uncertain. The CDR3 contains 14 residues. The germline gives CDR1 SGHNT, CDR2 YENEEA. Between the trimmed V and J ends, which lost 1 base and 4 bases, there was a span of 8 bases. Here the CDR3 DNA reads TGTGCCAGCAGCTTAGCCCAATCTTACAATGAGCAGTTCTTC. This gives the protein CASSLAQSYNEQFF.

This chain joins TRBV20-1 and TRBJ1-1; no clear D. The CDR3 totals 13 residues. Germline CDR1 is DFQATT and CDR2 is SNEGSKA (reference sequence). V was trimmed by 6 bases and J by 1 base, leaving 12 bases between them. The CDR3 here is CSATSDGNTEAFF. Written as DNA, the CDR3 is TGCAGTGCAACTTCGGACGGGAACACTGAAGCTTTCTTT.

The chain joins TRBV7-9 to TRBJ1-1; maybe TRBD1 (6 bases). The ends were cut back, 2 bases at V and 0 bases at J, with 13 bases in the middle. This CDR3 is built from 16 residues. From germline, CDR1 is SEHNR and CDR2 FQNEAQ (reference sequence). CDR3 DNA sequence: TGTGCCAGCAGCTTAAAGGGGGGGACCATGAACACTGAAGCTTTCTTT. Translating it yields CASSLKGGTMNTEAFF.

This clonotype was seen ten or more times. V gene TRBV5-1 combines with J gene TRBJ2-5; the D gene is possibly TRBD2 (5 bases). This CDR3 is 14 amino acids long. The V gene's germline CDR1 is SGHRS and CDR2 YFSETQ. Trimming left V 4 bases short and J 2 bases short, with 12 bases between. CDR3 amino acids: CASSRGLGQETQYF. The CDR3 DNA reads TGCGCCAGCAGCCGAGGACTGGGACAAGAGACCCAGTACTTC. Full variable domain (missing parts from reference TRBV5-1 and TRBJ2-5): KAGVTQTPRYLIKTRGQQVTLSCSPISGHRSVSWYQQTPGQGLQFLFEYFSETQRNKGNFPGRFSGRQFSNSRSEMNVSTLELGDSALYLCASSRGLGQETQYFGPGTRLLVL.

This chain connects TRBV3-1 to TRBJ2-3, with D perhaps TRBD1 (5 bases). From germline, CDR1 is LGHDT and CDR2 YNNKEL (reference sequence). The CDR3 is 14 residues long. V lost 2 bases and J lost 6, with 12 bases in between. The CDR3 DNA reads as TGTGCCAGCAGCCAATGGCAGGGCAGGGATACGCAGTATTTT. Protein sequence: CASSQWQGRDTQYF.

Many counts were recorded for this clonotype. The chain links TRBV15 to TRBJ2-2, with D possibly TRBD2 on 6 matching bases. The V gene lost 0 bases and the J gene lost 6 bases, with 14 bases spanning the gap. CDR1 and CDR2 (germline): LNHNV, YYDKDF (reference sequence). The CDR3 is 16 amino acids. DNA for the CDR3: TGTGCCACCAGCAGAGAACGGACTACGACCGCCGGGGAGCTGTTTTTT. As protein: CATSRERTTTAGELFF.

This clonotype was observed a handful of times. The chain couples TRBV30 to TRBJ2-2, with a tentative D call TRBD2 (6 bases). The CDR3 extends over 18 amino acids. The ends were cut back, 0 bases at V and 6 bases at J, with 23 bases in the middle. Germline CDR1 is GTSNPN and CDR2 is SVGIG (reference sequence). The CDR3 spells CAWSVIIRGSRRAGELFF. The DNA of the CDR3 is TGTGCCTGGAGTGTCATTATCCGGGGGTCACGGAGGGCCGGGGAGCTGTTTTTT.

This chain uses TRBV12-3 or TRBV12-4 with TRBJ1-1; TRBD1 matches 9 bases. With V trimmed by 4 bases and J by 3 bases, 3 bases remained unmatched. The CDR3 has 14 residues. The CDR3 region has the DNA TGTGCCAGCAGTTCGGGACAGGGTCACACTGAAGCTTTCTTT. This gives the protein CASSSGQGHTEAFF.

The genes are TRBV12-3 or TRBV12-4 and TRBJ1-2; TRBD1 might be the D (5 bases). The CDR3 extends over 14 amino acids. V dropped 7 bases and J dropped 4 bases, with 16 bases sitting between them. Written as DNA, the CDR3 is TGTGCCAGCAACATTGGGGGACCGCGCTATGGCTACACCTTC. It encodes CASNIGGPRYGYTF.

This chain links TRBV27 with TRBJ2-5; D unresolved. Germline CDR1 and CDR2: MNHEY and SMNVEV (reference sequence). Trimming took 3 bases from V and 5 from J, leaving 10 bases between them. The CDR3 is 13 residues long. Here the CDR3 DNA reads TGTGCCAGCAGTTTTGCCCTAAGGGAGACCCAGTACTTC. Protein product: CASSFALRETQYF.

V is TRBV18 and J is TRBJ2-7; no definite D call. V lost 5 bases to trimming and J lost 0 bases, with 5 bases between them. This CDR3 is 12 amino acids long. CDR1 and CDR2 from the germline V gene are KGHSH and LQKENI. Here the CDR3 DNA reads TGTGCCAGCTCATCTGACTCCTACGAGCAGTACGTC. Translation: CASSSDSYEQYV.

J is TRBJ1-4 and V is TRBV10-1; the match to TRBD1 covers 9 bases. The CDR3 is made up of 15 amino acids. Germline loops: CDR1 WNHNN, CDR2 SYGVQD (reference sequence). The junction had 3 bases not matched to a gene; V was cut back by 2 bases and J by 5 bases. The CDR3 region is CASSEEGQGNEKLFF. The CDR3 region has the DNA TGCGCCAGCAGTGAGGAGGGACAGGGAAATGAAAAACTGTTTTTT.

The genes are TRBV2 and TRBJ1-1; 8 bases are shared with TRBD1. The CDR3 runs 15 residues. From germline, CDR1 is SNHLY and CDR2 FYNNEI. The V segment lost 4 bases and the J segment 2 bases; nucleotides outside the gene matches: 6. CDR3 region: CASSVQGARNTEAFF. The CDR3 nucleotides read TGTGCCAGCAGTGTGCAGGGGGCGCGTAACACTGAAGCTTTCTTT.

The chain has TRBV5-1 and TRBJ1-4; possible D gene TRBD1, 5 bases. The CDR3 runs to 17 residues. The germline V gene has CDR1 SGHRS and CDR2 YFSETQ. V shed 3 bases and J shed 4 bases, with 19 bases lying between them. CDR3 protein: CASSSGVLGESNEKLFF. Written as DNA, the CDR3 is TGCGCCAGCAGCTCTGGGGTCCTAGGGGAAAGTAATGAAAAACTGTTTTTT.

J is TRBJ1-2 and V is TRBV29-1, with a tentative D call TRBD1 (5 bases). V lost 6 bases to trimming and J lost 7 bases, with 21 bases between them. Per the germline V gene, CDR1 is SQVTM and CDR2 is ANQGSEA. This CDR3 region has 14 residues. CDR3 in amino acids: CSVYPSGGEGGYTF. CDR3 in DNA: TGCAGCGTCTACCCCTCGGGGGGGGAGGGTGGCTACACCTTC.

This chain links TRBV2 with TRBJ2-4; 7 bases are shared with TRBD1. V lost 6 bases to trimming and J lost 5 bases; unmatched junction nucleotides: 7. Germline CDR1 and CDR2: SNHLY and FYNNEI. The CDR3 covers 14 residues. The CDR3 region is CASSWTGTQNIQYF. The CDR3 DNA is TGTGCCAGCAGCTGGACAGGCACACAAAACATTCAGTACTTC.